A single sample gave rise to the 8 T cell receptor beta chains below, sequenced in a study of blood T cell repertoires in COVID-19. The data were produced by immunoSEQ multiplex PCR, yet TCRdb's version contains in-frame clones alone and is incomplete. The data hold 100,000 to 150,000 clones, with approximately 74% observed a single time. Input material: peripheral blood. The source is a man in his sixties with acute or convalescent COVID-19.

This clone was observed a handful of times. This sequence joins TRBV5-1 and TRBJ2-3, with 8 bases matching TRBD2. J gave up 4 bases and V 2 bases, and 9 bases lay outside the gene matches. CDR1 and CDR2 (germline): SGHRS, YFSETQ. CDR3 length: 16 amino acids. The CDR3 DNA sequence: TGCGCCAGCAGCTTCCTTAGCGGGGAGGGGCCAGATACGCAGTATTTT. It codes for CASSFLSGEGPDTQYF.

There are a few counts of this clone. The genes are TRBV7-3 and TRBJ1-5, with D hard to call. This CDR3 has 14 residues. The V end lost 0 bases, the J end lost 10 bases, and 13 bases lay between the germline ends. The germline V gene encodes CDR1 SGHTA and CDR2 FQGTGA. The CDR3 protein is CASSLTRAGHPQHF. The CDR3 DNA sequence: TGTGCCAGCAGCTTAACGAGGGCGGGTCATCCCCAGCATTTT.

This chain connects TRBV25-1 to TRBJ2-3, with a weak D call TRBD2 (5 bases). The germline CDR1 and CDR2 sequences are MGHDK and SYGVNS. The CDR3 contains 15 residues. Trimming took off 2 bases at V and 2 bases at J, with 11 bases between the two ends. CDR3 DNA sequence: TGTGCCAGCAGTGAAGTGGACTCCCTCACAGATACGCAGTATTTT. Amino acid sequence: CASSEVDSLTDTQYF. Complete variable domain (other parts from reference TRBV25-1 and TRBJ2-3): EADIYQTPRYLVIGTGKKITLECSQTMGHDKMYWYQQDPGMELHLIHYSYGVNSTEKGDLSSESTVSRIRTEHFPLTLESARPSHTSQYLCASSEVDSLTDTQYFGPGTRLTVL.

The J gene is TRBJ1-1, the V gene TRBV7-8; TRBD1 matches at 7 bases. CDR1 and CDR2 (germline): SGHVS, FQNEAQ. The CDR3 spans 15 residues. V dropped 5 bases and J dropped 0; count of bases not matched to a gene: 6. The CDR3: CASSREGQLNTEAFF. The CDR3 region has the DNA TGTGCCAGCAGCCGTGAGGGACAGTTGAACACTGAAGCTTTCTTT. Full variable domain (missing parts from reference TRBV7-8 and TRBJ1-1): GAGVSQSPRYKVAKRGQDVALRCDPISGHVSLFWYQQALGQGPEFLTYFQNEAQLDKSGLPSDRFFAERPEGSVSTLKIQRTQQEDSAVYLCASSREGQLNTEAFFGQGTRLTVV.

This CDR3 is CASSWGTVGTEAFF. CDR3 sequence (DNA): TGCGCCAGCAGCTGGGGGACTGTGGGCACTGAAGCTTTCTTT. The rearrangement links TRBV5-1 to TRBJ1-1; TRBD1 might be the D (5 bases). V lost 3 bases to trimming and J lost 4 bases, with 13 bases between them. CDR3 length equals 14 residues. Per germline, CDR1 SGHRS and CDR2 YFSETQ.

In DNA, the CDR3 is TGCGCCAGCAGCCAGGATCCCGGGACAGAAAACACCATATATTTT. Its translation is CASSQDPGTENTIYF. The chain combines TRBV4-1 with TRBJ1-3; TRBD1 aligns across 7 bases. With V trimmed by 3 bases and J by 6 bases, 8 bases remained unmatched. The germline V gene encodes CDR1 MGHRA and CDR2 YSYEKL. The CDR3 has 15 residues.

The chain employs TRBV4-1 and TRBJ1-2; maybe TRBD1 (6 bases). The germline V and J ends were trimmed by 0 bases and 8 bases, with 16 bases remaining between them. The CDR3 is made up of 15 amino acids. The germline CDR1 and CDR2 sequences are MGHRA and YSYEKL. CDR3 amino acids: CASSQDQSRGSGYTF. DNA of the CDR3: TGCGCCAGCAGCCAAGATCAGTCCAGGGGATCGGGCTACACCTTC.

This chain connects TRBV15 to TRBJ2-2; D may be TRBD2 (7 bases). From germline, CDR1 is LNHNV and CDR2 YYDKDF (reference sequence). The CDR3 spans 15 residues. V was cut by 9 bases and J by 0 bases, with 14 bases left in between. CDR3 nucleotides: TGTGCCACGCCGAGGGGGGGCCCGAACACCGGGGAGCTGTTTTTT. As protein: CATPRGGPNTGELFF.